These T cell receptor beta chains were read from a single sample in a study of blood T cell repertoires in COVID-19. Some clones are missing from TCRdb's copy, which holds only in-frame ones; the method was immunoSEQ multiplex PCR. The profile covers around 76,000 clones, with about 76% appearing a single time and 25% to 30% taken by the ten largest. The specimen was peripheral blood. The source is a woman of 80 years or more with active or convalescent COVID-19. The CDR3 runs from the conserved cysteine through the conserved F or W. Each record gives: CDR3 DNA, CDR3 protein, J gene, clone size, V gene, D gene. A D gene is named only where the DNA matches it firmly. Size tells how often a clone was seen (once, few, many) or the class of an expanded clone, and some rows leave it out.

CDR3 DNA: TGCGCCAGCAGCCAAGGACTAGCGGGGGGGCCGCTAGATACGCAGTATTTT
CDR3 protein: CASSQGLAGGPLDTQYF
J gene: TRBJ2-3
clone size: NA
V gene: TRBV4-3
D gene: TRBD2

CDR3 DNA: TGTGCCAGCAGCCCCACCGGGACAGGGGTTTACGAGCAGTACTTC
CDR3 protein: CASSPTGTGVYEQYF
J gene: TRBJ2-7
clone size: NA
V gene: TRBV13
D gene: TRBD1

CDR3 DNA: TGTGCCAGCAGGGGGACAGGACGACAAGATACGCAGTATTTT
CDR3 protein: CASRGTGRQDTQYF
J gene: TRBJ2-3
clone size: NA
V gene: TRBV9
D gene: TRBD1

CDR3 DNA: TGTGCCAGCAGCTTAAAACCGACTAGCGGGGGGTATGAGCAGTTCTTC
CDR3 protein: CASSLKPTSGGYEQFF
J gene: TRBJ2-1
clone size: NA
V gene: TRBV7-2
D gene: TRBD2

CDR3 DNA: TGTGCCAGCAGCGTAGACTCCCCTGCGGCTGAAGCTTTCTTT
CDR3 protein: CASSVDSPAAEAFF
J gene: TRBJ1-1
clone size: NA
V gene: TRBV9
D gene: NA

CDR3 DNA: TGTGCCAGCAGCTCCCGACACTCCACAGATACGCAGTATTTT
CDR3 protein: CASSSRHSTDTQYF
J gene: TRBJ2-3
clone size: NA
V gene: TRBV7-3
D gene: NA

CDR3 DNA: TGCAGCGTTGAAGAAGCGGGGGGCACAGATACGCAGTATTTT
CDR3 protein: CSVEEAGGTDTQYF
J gene: TRBJ2-3
clone size: NA
V gene: TRBV29-1
D gene: TRBD2

CDR3 DNA: TGTGCCAGCAGTGAATGGGGGGGGTCCAATGAGCAGTTCTTC
CDR3 protein: CASSEWGGSNEQFF
J gene: TRBJ2-1
clone size: NA
V gene: TRBV25-1
D gene: TRBD2

CDR3 DNA: TGCGCCAGCAGCTTGGCACAGAACCAAGAGACCCAGTACTTC
CDR3 protein: CASSLAQNQETQYF
J gene: TRBJ2-5
clone size: NA
V gene: TRBV5-1
D gene: NA

CDR3 DNA: TGTGCCAGCAGCTTAGGGACAGGGGTTACTGAGCAGTTCTTC
CDR3 protein: CASSLGTGVTEQFF
J gene: TRBJ2-1
clone size: NA
V gene: TRBV7-9
D gene: TRBD1

CDR3 DNA: TGTGCCAGCAGCAAAGAGGAGGGGAACGTAACGGGCACAGATACGCAGTATTTT
CDR3 protein: CASSKEEGNVTGTDTQYF
J gene: TRBJ2-3
clone size: NA
V gene: TRBV21-1
D gene: NA

CDR3 DNA: TGTGCCAGCAGCAAGCTGGGTGGGCAGCAGGAGACCCAGTACTTC
CDR3 protein: CASSKLGGQQETQYF
J gene: TRBJ2-5
clone size: NA
V gene: TRBV7-2
D gene: NA

CDR3 DNA: TGTGCCAGCAGTGTAGCGGGGGGGCTAGTCAATGAGCAGTTCTTC
CDR3 protein: CASSVAGGLVNEQFF
J gene: TRBJ2-1
clone size: NA
V gene: TRBV6-4
D gene: TRBD2

CDR3 DNA: TGTGCAAGTCGCTTAGCGGACAGGATGAACACTGAAGCTTTCTTT
CDR3 protein: CASRLADRMNTEAFF
J gene: TRBJ1-1
clone size: NA
V gene: TRBV12-2
D gene: NA

CDR3 DNA: TGTGCCAGCACCAAGGGACAGGAGAACACCGGGGAGCTGTTTTTT
CDR3 protein: CASTKGQENTGELFF
J gene: TRBJ2-2
clone size: NA
V gene: TRBV6-5
D gene: TRBD1

CDR3 DNA: TGCGCCAGCAGCCCCCTCGGCGGAGGGGGCACTAATGAAAAACTGTTTTTT
CDR3 protein: CASSPLGGGGTNEKLFF
J gene: TRBJ1-4
clone size: few
V gene: TRBV4-3
D gene: TRBD1

CDR3 DNA: TGTGCCAGCAGCGCGATTAATCAGCCCCAGCATTTT
CDR3 protein: CASSAINQPQHF
J gene: TRBJ1-5
clone size: many
V gene: TRBV7-8
D gene: NA

CDR3 DNA: TGTGCCAGTACCCGATACGCGGGTATCAATGAGCAGTTCTTC
CDR3 protein: CASTRYAGINEQFF
J gene: TRBJ2-1
clone size: NA
V gene: TRBV19
D gene: NA

CDR3 DNA: TGTGGTTCTAGCGGGCCTTACAATGAGCAGTTCTTC
CDR3 protein: CGSSGPYNEQFF
J gene: TRBJ2-1
clone size: NA
V gene: TRBV19
D gene: TRBD2

CDR3 DNA: TGTGCCAGTAGTCCCGGGACATCAGCTTGGGCTTTCTTT
CDR3 protein: CASSPGTSAWAFF
J gene: TRBJ1-1
clone size: NA
V gene: TRBV19
D gene: NA

CDR3 DNA: TGCAGCGTTGAGCGGGACAGCTCCTACGAGCAGTACTTC
CDR3 protein: CSVERDSSYEQYF
J gene: TRBJ2-7
clone size: NA
V gene: TRBV29-1
D gene: NA

CDR3 DNA: TGTGCCAGCAGCTTATTGGGGGCCAGCACAGATACGCAGTATTTT
CDR3 protein: CASSLLGASTDTQYF
J gene: TRBJ2-3
clone size: NA
V gene: TRBV11-3
D gene: NA

CDR3 DNA: TGTGCCAGCAGTTTCAGGGGGAGGCAAGGCTATGGCTACACCTTC
CDR3 protein: CASSFRGRQGYGYTF
J gene: TRBJ1-2
clone size: NA
V gene: TRBV6-2/TRBV6-3
D gene: TRBD1

CDR3 DNA: TGTGCCAGTAGTATGGGGAGCGGGGGAACCTACGAGCAGTACTTC
CDR3 protein: CASSMGSGGTYEQYF
J gene: TRBJ2-7
clone size: few
V gene: TRBV19
D gene: TRBD2

CDR3 DNA: TGTGCCAGCAGTCGGACTACCTTCGAAACCGGGGAGCTGTTTTTT
CDR3 protein: CASSRTTFETGELFF
J gene: TRBJ2-2
clone size: few
V gene: TRBV2
D gene: NA

CDR3 DNA: TGTGCCTGGAGTGTTGGGGGCCACAATGAGCAGTTCTTC
CDR3 protein: CAWSVGGHNEQFF
J gene: TRBJ2-1
clone size: NA
V gene: TRBV30
D gene: NA

CDR3 DNA: TGTGCCAGCAGTCTGCGGGACAGGGGTTATGGCTACACCTTC
CDR3 protein: CASSLRDRGYGYTF
J gene: TRBJ1-2
clone size: NA
V gene: TRBV27
D gene: TRBD1

CDR3 DNA: TGCAGTGCTAGTTTGAGCCTTGGAAACACCATATATTTT
CDR3 protein: CSASLSLGNTIYF
J gene: TRBJ1-3
clone size: few
V gene: TRBV20-1
D gene: NA

CDR3 DNA: TGCGCCAGCAGCACCTACTTGGGACTAGCGGGGGAAGGGGCCTACAATGAGCAGTTCTTC
CDR3 protein: CASSTYLGLAGEGAYNEQFF
J gene: TRBJ2-1
clone size: once
V gene: TRBV5-1
D gene: TRBD2

CDR3 DNA: TGTGCCAGCAGCTTAAAGGGGGACCCTTCCTACGAGCAGTACTTC
CDR3 protein: CASSLKGDPSYEQYF
J gene: TRBJ2-7
clone size: once
V gene: TRBV7-2
D gene: NA

CDR3 DNA: TGTGCCACCAGCAGCAACAGGGATGGAGGCACAGATACGCAGTATTTT
CDR3 protein: CATSSNRDGGTDTQYF
J gene: TRBJ2-3
clone size: few
V gene: TRBV15
D gene: NA

CDR3 DNA: TGTGCCTGGAGCCTCGGGAGGGGTGAAAAACTGTTTTTT
CDR3 protein: CAWSLGRGEKLFF
J gene: TRBJ1-4
clone size: NA
V gene: TRBV30
D gene: NA

CDR3 DNA: TGTGCCAGCAGCTTGGACCGACAGGAGAAGAACTATGGCTACACCTTC
CDR3 protein: CASSLDRQEKNYGYTF
J gene: TRBJ1-2
clone size: NA
V gene: TRBV5-6
D gene: NA

CDR3 DNA: TGTGCCAGCAGCCTCAGGACAGGGGATAACTATGGCTACACCTTC
CDR3 protein: CASSLRTGDNYGYTF
J gene: TRBJ1-2
clone size: NA
V gene: TRBV14
D gene: TRBD1

CDR3 DNA: TGTGCCAGTAGTACCGACCTGGACAGGAAGAAAAAGTACAATGAGCAGTTCTTC
CDR3 protein: CASSTDLDRKKKYNEQFF
J gene: TRBJ2-1
clone size: few
V gene: TRBV19
D gene: TRBD1